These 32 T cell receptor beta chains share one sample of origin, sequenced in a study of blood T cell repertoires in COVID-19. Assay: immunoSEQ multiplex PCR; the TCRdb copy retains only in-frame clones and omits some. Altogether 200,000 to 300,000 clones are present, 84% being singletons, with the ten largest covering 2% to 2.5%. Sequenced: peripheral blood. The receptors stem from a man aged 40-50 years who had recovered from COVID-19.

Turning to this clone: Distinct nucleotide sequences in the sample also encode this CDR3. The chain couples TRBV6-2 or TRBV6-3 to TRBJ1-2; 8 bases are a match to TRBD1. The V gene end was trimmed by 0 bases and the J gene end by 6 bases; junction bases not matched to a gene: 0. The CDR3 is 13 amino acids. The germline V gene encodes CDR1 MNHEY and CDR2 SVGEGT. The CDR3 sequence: CASSYSTGDGYTF. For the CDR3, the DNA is TGTGCCAGCAGTTACTCGACAGGGGATGGCTACACCTTC.

The CDR3 nucleotides read TGTGCCAGCAGCTTGGCCGGTACCAACACTGAAGCTTTCTTT. Amino acids: CASSLAGTNTEAFF. This chain uses TRBV5-5 with TRBJ1-1; the D is unclear. CDR3 length: 14 residues. V dropped 0 bases and J dropped 2 bases, with 8 bases sitting between them. CDR1 and CDR2 (germline): SGHKS, YYEKEE (reference sequence). Full variable domain (remainder filled in from reference TRBV5-5 and TRBJ1-1): DAGVTQSPTHLIKTRGQQVTLRCSPISGHKSVSWYQQVLGQGPQFIFQYYEKEERGRGNFPDRFSARQFPNYSSELNVNALLLGDSALYLCASSLAGTNTEAFFGQGTRLTVV.

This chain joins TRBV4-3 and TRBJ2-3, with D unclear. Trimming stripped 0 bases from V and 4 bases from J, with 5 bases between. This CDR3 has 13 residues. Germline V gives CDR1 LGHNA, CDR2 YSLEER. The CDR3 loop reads CASSQEIADTQYF. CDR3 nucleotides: TGCGCCAGCAGCCAAGAAATAGCAGATACGCAGTATTTT.

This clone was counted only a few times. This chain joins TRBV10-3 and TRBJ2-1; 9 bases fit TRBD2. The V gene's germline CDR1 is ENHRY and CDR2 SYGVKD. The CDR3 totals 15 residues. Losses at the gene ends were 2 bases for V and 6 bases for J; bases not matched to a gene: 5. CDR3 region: CAISEGASGTNEQFF. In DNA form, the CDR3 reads TGTGCCATCAGTGAGGGCGCTAGCGGGACCAATGAGCAGTTCTTC.

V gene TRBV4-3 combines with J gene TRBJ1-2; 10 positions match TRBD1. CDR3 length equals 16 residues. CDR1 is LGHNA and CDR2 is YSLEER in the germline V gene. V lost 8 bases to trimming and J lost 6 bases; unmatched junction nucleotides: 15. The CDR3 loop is CASSRRRTGGFDGYTF. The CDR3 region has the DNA TGCGCCAGCTCCCGGCGAAGGACAGGGGGGTTTGATGGCTACACCTTC.

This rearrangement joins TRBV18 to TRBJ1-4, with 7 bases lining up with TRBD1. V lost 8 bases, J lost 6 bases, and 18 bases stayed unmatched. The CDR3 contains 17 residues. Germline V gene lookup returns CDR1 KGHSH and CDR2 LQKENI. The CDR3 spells CASGRGDLMIRDEKLFF. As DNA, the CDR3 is TGTGCCAGCGGCAGGGGGGACCTCATGATCCGGGATGAAAAACTGTTTTTT.

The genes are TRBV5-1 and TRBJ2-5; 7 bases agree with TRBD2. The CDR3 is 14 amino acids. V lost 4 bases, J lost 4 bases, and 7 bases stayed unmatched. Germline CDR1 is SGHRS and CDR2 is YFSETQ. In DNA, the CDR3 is TGCGCCAGCAGCCCCGGGACTACCGTAGAGACCCAGTACTTC. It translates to CASSPGTTVETQYF.

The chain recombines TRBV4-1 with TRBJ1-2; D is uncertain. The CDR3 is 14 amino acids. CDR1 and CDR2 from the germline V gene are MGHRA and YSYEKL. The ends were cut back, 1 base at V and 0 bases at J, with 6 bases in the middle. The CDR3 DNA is TGCGCCAGCAGCCAAGGGGCCACTAACTATGGCTACACCTTC. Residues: CASSQGATNYGYTF.

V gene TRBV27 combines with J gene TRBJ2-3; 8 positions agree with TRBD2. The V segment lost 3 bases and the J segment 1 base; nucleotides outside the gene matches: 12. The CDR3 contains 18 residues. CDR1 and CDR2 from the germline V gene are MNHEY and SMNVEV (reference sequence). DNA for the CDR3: TGTGCCAGCAGTTTGGAACGGGGGGGCCTCATGGGCACAGATACGCAGTATTTT. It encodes CASSLERGGLMGTDTQYF.

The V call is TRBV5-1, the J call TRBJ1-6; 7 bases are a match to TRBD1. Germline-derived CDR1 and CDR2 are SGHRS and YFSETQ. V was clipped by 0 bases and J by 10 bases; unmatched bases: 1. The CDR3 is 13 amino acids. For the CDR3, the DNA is TGCGCCAGCAGCTTGGGGACAGGATCACCCCTCCACTTT. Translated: CASSLGTGSPLHF.

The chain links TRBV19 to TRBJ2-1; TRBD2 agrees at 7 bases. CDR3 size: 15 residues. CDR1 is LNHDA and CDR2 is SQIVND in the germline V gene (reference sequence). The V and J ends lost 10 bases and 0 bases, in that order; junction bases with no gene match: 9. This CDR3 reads CATKGGPGSYNEQFF. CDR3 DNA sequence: TGTGCCACCAAGGGAGGGCCGGGCTCCTACAATGAGCAGTTCTTC.

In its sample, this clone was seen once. DNA for the CDR3: TGCGCCAGCAGTGGGGACGGACTAGCGATCAATGAGCAGTTCTTC. Encoded protein: CASSGDGLAINEQFF. The rearrangement links TRBV10-1 to TRBJ2-1; TRBD2 matches at 9 bases. CDR3 length equals 15 residues. V was pared by 4 bases and J by 6 bases, with 7 bases of the junction left unmatched. Germline V gives CDR1 WNHNN, CDR2 SYGVQD (reference sequence).

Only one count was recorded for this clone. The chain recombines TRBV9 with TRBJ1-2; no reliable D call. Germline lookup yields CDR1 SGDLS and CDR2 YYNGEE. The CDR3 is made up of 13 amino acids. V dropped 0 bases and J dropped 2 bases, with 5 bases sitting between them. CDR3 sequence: CASSVDANYGYTF. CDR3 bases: TGTGCCAGCAGCGTAGACGCGAACTATGGCTACACCTTC.

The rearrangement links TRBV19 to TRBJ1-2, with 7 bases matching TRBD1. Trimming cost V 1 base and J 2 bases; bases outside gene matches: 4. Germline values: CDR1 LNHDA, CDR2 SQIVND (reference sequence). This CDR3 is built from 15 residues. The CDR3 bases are TGTGCCAGTAGTATAGTTTCAGGGGGGAACTATGGCTACACCTTC. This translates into CASSIVSGGNYGYTF.

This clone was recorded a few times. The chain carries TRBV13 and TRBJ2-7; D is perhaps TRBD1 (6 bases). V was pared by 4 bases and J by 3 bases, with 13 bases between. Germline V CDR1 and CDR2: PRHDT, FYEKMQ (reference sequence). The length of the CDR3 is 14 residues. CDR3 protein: CASSSRGNIYEQYF. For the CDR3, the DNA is TGTGCCAGCAGCTCGAGGGGGAACATCTACGAGCAGTACTTC.

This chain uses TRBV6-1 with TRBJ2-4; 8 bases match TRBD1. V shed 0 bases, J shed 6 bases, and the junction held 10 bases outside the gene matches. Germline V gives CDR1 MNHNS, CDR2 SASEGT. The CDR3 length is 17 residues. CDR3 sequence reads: CASSEAFFWDRSNIQYF. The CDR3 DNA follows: TGTGCCAGCAGTGAAGCGTTTTTTTGGGACAGGTCAAACATTCAGTACTTC.

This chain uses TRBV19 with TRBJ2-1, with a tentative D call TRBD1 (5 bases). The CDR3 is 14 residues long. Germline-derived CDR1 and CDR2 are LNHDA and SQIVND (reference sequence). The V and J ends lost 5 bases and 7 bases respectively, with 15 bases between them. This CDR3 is CASSESRVWNEQFF. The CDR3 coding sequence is TGTGCCAGTAGTGAGAGCAGGGTTTGGAATGAGCAGTTCTTC.

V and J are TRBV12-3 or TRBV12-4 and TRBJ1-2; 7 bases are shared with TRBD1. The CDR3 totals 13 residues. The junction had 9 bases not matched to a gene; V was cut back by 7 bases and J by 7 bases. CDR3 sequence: CASILQGDRGYTF. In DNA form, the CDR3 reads TGTGCCAGCATTCTGCAGGGGGATCGTGGCTACACCTTC.

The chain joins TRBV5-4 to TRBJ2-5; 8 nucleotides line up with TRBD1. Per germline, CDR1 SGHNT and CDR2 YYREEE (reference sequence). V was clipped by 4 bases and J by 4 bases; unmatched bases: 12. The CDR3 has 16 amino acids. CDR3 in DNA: TGTGCCAGCAGCCGATCTAGGACAGGGTCAGCAGAGACCCAGTACTTC. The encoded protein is CASSRSRTGSAETQYF.

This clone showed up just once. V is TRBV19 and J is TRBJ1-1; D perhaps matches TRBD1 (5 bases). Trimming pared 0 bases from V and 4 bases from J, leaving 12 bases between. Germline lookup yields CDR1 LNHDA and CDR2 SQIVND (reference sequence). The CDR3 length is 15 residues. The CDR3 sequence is CASSIDGGGITEAFF. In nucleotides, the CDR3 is TGTGCCAGTAGTATAGACGGGGGGGGAATCACTGAAGCTTTCTTT.

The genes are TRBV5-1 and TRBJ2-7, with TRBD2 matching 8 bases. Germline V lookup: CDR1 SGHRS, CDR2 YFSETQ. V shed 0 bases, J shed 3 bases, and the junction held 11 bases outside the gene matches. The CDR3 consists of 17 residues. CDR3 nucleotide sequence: TGCGCCAGCAGCTTGGAGGGCTCTAGCGGGCCCTACTACGAGCAGTACTTC. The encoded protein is CASSLEGSSGPYYEQYF.

The CDR3 protein is CASSLGARGDYGYTF. As DNA, the CDR3 is TGTGCCAGCAGCTTAGGTGCCAGGGGTGACTATGGCTACACCTTC. V and J are TRBV7-9 and TRBJ1-2; tentative D call: TRBD1 (6 bases). Per germline, CDR1 SEHNR and CDR2 FQNEAQ (reference sequence). The CDR3 has 15 amino acids. V lost 1 base and J lost 3, with 12 bases in between.

The CDR3 bases are TGTGCCAGCTCACCTTCAGAGAACACTGAAGCTTTCTTT. Its translation is CASSPSENTEAFF. The V and J genes are TRBV18 and TRBJ1-1, with D hard to call. The germline V gene has CDR1 KGHSH and CDR2 LQKENI. There are 13 residues in the CDR3. The V end was cut by 3 bases, the J end by 1 base, with 6 bases between.

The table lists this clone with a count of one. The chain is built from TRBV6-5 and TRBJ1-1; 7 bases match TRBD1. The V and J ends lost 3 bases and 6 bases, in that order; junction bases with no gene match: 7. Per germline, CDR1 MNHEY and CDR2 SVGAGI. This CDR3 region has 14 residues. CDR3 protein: CASSYTGVGAEAFF. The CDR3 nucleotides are TGTGCCAGCAGTTATACAGGGGTAGGCGCTGAAGCTTTCTTT.

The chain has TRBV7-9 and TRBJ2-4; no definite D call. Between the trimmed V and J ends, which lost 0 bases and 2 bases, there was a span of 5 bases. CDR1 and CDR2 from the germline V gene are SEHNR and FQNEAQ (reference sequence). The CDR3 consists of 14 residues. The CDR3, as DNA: TGTGCCAGCAGCTTAGCGGAGTCCAAAAACATTCAGTACTTC. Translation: CASSLAESKNIQYF.

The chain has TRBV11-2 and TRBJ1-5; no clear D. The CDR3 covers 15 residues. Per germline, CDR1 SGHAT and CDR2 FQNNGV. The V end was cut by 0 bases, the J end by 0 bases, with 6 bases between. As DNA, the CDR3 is TGTGCCAGCAGCTTAGACCCAGATAGCAATCAGCCCCAGCATTTT. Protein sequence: CASSLDPDSNQPQHF. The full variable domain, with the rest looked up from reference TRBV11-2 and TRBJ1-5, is EAGVAQSPRYKIIEKRQSVAFWCNPISGHATLYWYQQILGQGPKLLIQFQNNGVVDDSQLPKDRFSAERLKGVDSTLKIQPAKLEDSAVYLCASSLDPDSNQPQHFGDGTRLSIL.

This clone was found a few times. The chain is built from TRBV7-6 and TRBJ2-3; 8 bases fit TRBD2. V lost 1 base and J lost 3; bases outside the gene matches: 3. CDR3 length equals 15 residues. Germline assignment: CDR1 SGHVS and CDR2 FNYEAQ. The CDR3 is CASSLDGTRTDTQYF. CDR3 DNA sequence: TGTGCCAGCAGCTTAGACGGGACTAGAACAGATACGCAGTATTTT.

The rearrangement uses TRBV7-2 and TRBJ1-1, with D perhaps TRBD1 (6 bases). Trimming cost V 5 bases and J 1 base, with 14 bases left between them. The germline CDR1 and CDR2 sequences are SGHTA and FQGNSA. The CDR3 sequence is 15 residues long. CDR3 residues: CASSLPRGANTEAFF. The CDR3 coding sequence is TGTGCCAGCAGCCTACCCCGGGGGGCGAACACTGAAGCTTTCTTT.

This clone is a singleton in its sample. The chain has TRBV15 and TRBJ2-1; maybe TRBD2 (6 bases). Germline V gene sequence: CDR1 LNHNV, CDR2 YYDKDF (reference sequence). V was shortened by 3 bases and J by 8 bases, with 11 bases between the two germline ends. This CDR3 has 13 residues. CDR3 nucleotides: TGTGCCACCAGCAGGCGTACGGGGGATGAGCAGTTCTTC. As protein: CATSRRTGDEQFF.

The DNA for the CDR3 is TGTGCCACCAGTGACCGCGGACAGGCGGGCGGGGAGCTGTTTTTT. Protein product: CATSDRGQAGGELFF. The J gene is TRBJ2-2, the V gene TRBV24-1, with 7 bases aligning to TRBD1. Losses at the gene ends were 4 bases for V and 7 bases for J; bases not matched to a gene: 8. CDR1 and CDR2 (germline): KGHDR, SFDVKD. CDR3 length: 15 residues.

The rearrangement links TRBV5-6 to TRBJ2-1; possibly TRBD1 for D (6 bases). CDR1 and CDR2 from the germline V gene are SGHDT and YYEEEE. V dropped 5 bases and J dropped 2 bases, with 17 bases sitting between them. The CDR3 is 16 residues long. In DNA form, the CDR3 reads TGTGCCAGCAGTTCCGTCGGGACACTTGCCTACAATGAGCAGTTCTTC. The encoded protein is CASSSVGTLAYNEQFF.

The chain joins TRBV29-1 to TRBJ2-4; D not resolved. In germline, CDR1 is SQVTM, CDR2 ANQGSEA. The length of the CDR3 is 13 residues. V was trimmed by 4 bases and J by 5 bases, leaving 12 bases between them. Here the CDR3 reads CSVVEVLQNIQYF. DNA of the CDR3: TGCAGCGTTGTTGAGGTTCTCCAAAACATTCAGTACTTC.